These 17 T cell receptor beta chains came from one sample sequenced in a study of blood T cell repertoires in COVID-19. The data were produced by immunoSEQ multiplex PCR, yet TCRdb's version contains in-frame clones alone and is incomplete. Among some 100,000 clones listed, approximately 80% were seen once. Specimen: peripheral blood. These receptors originate from a human donor in a cohort sampled during active COVID-19.

The chain uses TRBV29-1 and TRBJ1-2, with D unresolved. The CDR3 contains 13 residues. CDR1 is SQVTM and CDR2 is ANQGSEA in the germline V gene. Trimming removed 5 bases from V and 5 bases from J, with 15 bases in between. CDR3 DNA: TGCAGCGTTCCTAACCCCACCCGGTATGGCTACACCTTC. This sequence encodes CSVPNPTRYGYTF.

This clone was observed a handful of times. The V and J genes are TRBV9 and TRBJ1-1, with D hard to call. This CDR3 is built from 13 residues. Germline CDR1 and CDR2: SGDLS and YYNGEE. V lost 0 bases and J lost 1, with 4 bases in between. CDR3 loop: CASSVAQNTEAFF. The CDR3 nucleotides are TGTGCCAGCAGCGTAGCACAGAACACTGAAGCTTTCTTT.

This sequence joins TRBV5-1 and TRBJ2-1, with TRBD1 matching over 8 bases. This CDR3 comprises 16 residues. V trimming: 1 base; J trimming: 3 bases; junction bases outside the gene matches: 6. The germline V gene encodes CDR1 SGHRS and CDR2 YFSETQ. The CDR3 sequence: CASSLRAGGNYNEQFF. The CDR3 DNA sequence: TGCGCCAGCAGCTTGAGGGCAGGGGGCAACTACAATGAGCAGTTCTTC.

This rearrangement joins TRBV4-1 to TRBJ2-6; the match to TRBD1 covers 8 bases. The length of the CDR3 is 17 residues. The germline gives CDR1 MGHRA, CDR2 YSYEKL. V dropped 3 bases and J dropped 2; count of bases not matched to a gene: 6. For the CDR3, the DNA is TGCGCCAGCAGCCACCACCTGGACAGGGCTGGGGCCAACGTCCTGACTTTC. It yields the protein CASSHHLDRAGANVLTF.

V usage is TRBV11-3 and J usage is TRBJ2-7; TRBD2 aligns across 14 bases. This CDR3 is 17 amino acids long. Unmatched junction bases numbered 11, after V lost 7 bases and J lost 3 bases. Germline V gives CDR1 SGHNT, CDR2 YENEEA. The CDR3 sequence is CASTQWGGLAGGYEQYF. The DNA for the CDR3 is TGTGCCAGCACCCAATGGGGAGGACTAGCGGGGGGCTACGAGCAGTACTTC.

The chain combines TRBV10-2 with TRBJ1-1; no firm D call. The CDR3 is 14 residues long. CDR1 WSHSY and CDR2 SAAADI come from the germline V gene. Trimming took off 6 bases at V and 1 base at J, with 12 bases between the two ends. CDR3 in amino acids: CASRPDGRNTEAFF. The CDR3 DNA sequence: TGCGCCAGCAGGCCGGACGGGAGGAACACTGAAGCTTTCTTT.

This rearrangement joins TRBV4-3 to TRBJ2-1, with a possible D match to TRBD1 (5 bases). The CDR3 runs to 14 residues. The germline V and J ends were trimmed by 0 bases and 6 bases, with 9 bases remaining between them. CDR1 and CDR2 from the germline V gene are LGHNA and YSLEER. CDR3 region: CASSQDGQGNEQFF. The CDR3 coding sequence is TGCGCCAGCAGCCAAGACGGGCAGGGCAATGAGCAGTTCTTC.

The chain couples TRBV6-2 or TRBV6-3 to TRBJ2-7; D is possibly TRBD2 (6 bases). The CDR3 runs to 14 residues. In germline, CDR1 is MNHEY, CDR2 SVGEGT. V lost 2 bases, J lost 1 base, and 9 bases lay in between. As DNA, the CDR3 is TGTGCCAGCAGTTACCGCGGGACGTCCTACGAGCAGTACTTC. Translation: CASSYRGTSYEQYF.

This chain connects TRBV11-3 to TRBJ1-4; 8 bases are a match to TRBD1. J lost 4 bases, V lost 5 bases, and 6 bases had no gene match. Looked up from germline, CDR1 is SGHNT and CDR2 is YENEEA. The CDR3 is 15 residues long. The CDR3 loop is CASSARDRSNEKLFF. CDR3 nucleotides: TGTGCCAGCAGCGCCCGGGACAGGAGTAATGAAAAACTGTTTTTT.

The CDR3 nucleotides are TGTGCCAGCAGCCCCGGGGGGAGTTATAATCAGCCCCAGCATTTT. It yields the protein CASSPGGSYNQPQHF. The J gene is TRBJ1-5, the V gene TRBV27, with D possibly being TRBD1 (5 bases). The germline V gene encodes CDR1 MNHEY and CDR2 SMNVEV (reference sequence). The CDR3 sequence is 15 residues long. V lost 6 bases and J 4 bases, leaving 16 bases between the germline ends.

Comment on this clone: An end of the junction differs from the germline gene, which may be a read error. The gene calls are TRBV7-7 and TRBJ2-1, with a possible D match to TRBD1 (6 bases). The length of the CDR3 is 14 residues. CDR1 SSHAT and CDR2 FNYEAQ come from the germline V gene (reference sequence). The CDR3 DNA follows: TGTGCTAGCAGCTCGGGACACTTGGGCAATGAGCAGTTCTTC. Amino acid sequence: CASSSGHLGNEQFF.

This clone appeared a few times. The chain has TRBV24-1 and TRBJ2-2; tentatively, D is TRBD1 (5 bases). CDR3 size: 14 residues. V was cut by 8 bases and J by 1 base, with 10 bases left in between. Germline V lookup: CDR1 KGHDR, CDR2 SFDVKD. The CDR3 here is CATKATGNTGELFF. Written as DNA, the CDR3 is TGTGCCACCAAGGCCACAGGGAACACCGGGGAGCTGTTTTTT.

J is TRBJ2-5 and V is TRBV5-6; TRBD1 might be the D (6 bases). The CDR3 consists of 14 residues. Germline values: CDR1 SGHDT, CDR2 YYEEEE. The V end lost 3 bases, the J end lost 1 base, and 10 bases lay between the germline ends. CDR3 residues: CASSSLDSQETQYF. CDR3 sequence (DNA): TGTGCCAGCAGCTCCTTGGACAGCCAAGAGACCCAGTACTTC.

V gene TRBV5-1 combines with J gene TRBJ2-1; tentative D call: TRBD1 (6 bases). The CDR3 sequence is 13 residues long. CDR1 and CDR2 from the germline V gene are SGHRS and YFSETQ. Trimming took off 4 bases at V and 8 bases at J, with 13 bases between the two ends. The chain's CDR3 is CASSELQGHEQFF. The CDR3 nucleotides read TGCGCCAGCAGCGAACTACAGGGTCATGAGCAGTTCTTC.

The genes are TRBV27 and TRBJ2-1, with a weak D call TRBD2 (7 bases). V dropped 5 bases and J dropped 3 bases, with 14 bases sitting between them. CDR1 and CDR2 from the germline V gene are MNHEY and SMNVEV (reference sequence). The CDR3 spans 15 residues. CDR3: CASSPWGGSYNEQFF. CDR3 coding DNA: TGTGCCAGCAGTCCTTGGGGGGGCAGCTACAATGAGCAGTTCTTC.

The rearrangement links TRBV29-1 to TRBJ1-2; possibly TRBD1 for D (6 bases). Germline V lookup: CDR1 SQVTM, CDR2 ANQGSEA. The CDR3 is 15 amino acids. V lost 4 bases to trimming and J lost 0 bases, with 15 bases between them. CDR3 nucleotides: TGCAGCGTTGCTACCGACAGGCTCACTAACTATGGCTACACCTTC. It specifies CSVATDRLTNYGYTF.

J is TRBJ2-7 and V is TRBV7-3; 7 bases map to TRBD2. The CDR3 loop spans 13 amino acids. CDR1 and CDR2 from the germline V gene are SGHTA and FQGTGA. V trimming: 3 bases; J trimming: 6 bases; junction bases outside the gene matches: 5. The CDR3 DNA reads TGTGCCAGCAGCTTGGGCGGGAGAAGCGAGCAGTACTTC. This gives the protein CASSLGGRSEQYF. The full variable domain, in which reference TRBV7-3 and TRBJ2-7 provide the parts outside the CDR3, is GAGVSQTPSNKVTEKGKYVELRCDPISGHTALYWYRQSLGQGPEFLIYFQGTGAADDSGLPNDRFFAVRPEGSVSTLKIQRTERGDSAVYLCASSLGGRSEQYFGPGTRLTVT.